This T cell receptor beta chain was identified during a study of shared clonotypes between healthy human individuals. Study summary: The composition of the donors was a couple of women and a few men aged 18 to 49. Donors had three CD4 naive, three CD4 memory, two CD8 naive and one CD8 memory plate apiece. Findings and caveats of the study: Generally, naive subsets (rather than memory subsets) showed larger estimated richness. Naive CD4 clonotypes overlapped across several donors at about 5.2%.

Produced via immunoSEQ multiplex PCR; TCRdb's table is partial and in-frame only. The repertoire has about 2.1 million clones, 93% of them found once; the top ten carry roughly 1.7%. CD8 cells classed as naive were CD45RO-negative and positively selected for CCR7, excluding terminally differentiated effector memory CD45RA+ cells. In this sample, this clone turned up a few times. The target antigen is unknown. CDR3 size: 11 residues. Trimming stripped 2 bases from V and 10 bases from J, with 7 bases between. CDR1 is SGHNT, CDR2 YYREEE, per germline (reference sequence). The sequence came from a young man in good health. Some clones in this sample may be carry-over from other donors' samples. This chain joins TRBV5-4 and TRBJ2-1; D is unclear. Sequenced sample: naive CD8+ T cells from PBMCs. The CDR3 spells CASSLGREQFF. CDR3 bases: TGTGCCAGCAGCTTAGGCAGGGAGCAGTTCTTC.